This TCR beta chain was profiled in a study of cytomegalovirus exposure and HLA in healthy donors. Study information: A prior study identified 117 million unique TCR beta sequences from 200 million or so T cells.

General study results and limits: Usually a TCR sequence was rare, but some public TCRs were found in many donors.

This clone appeared once. Its antigen is unknown. PCR employed 60 Vbeta and 13 Jbeta primers. Data came from immunoSEQ multiplex PCR; TCRdb stores just in-frame clones and leaves some out. The table shows approximately 170,000 clones, with 73% occurring only once. The CDR3 runs 17 residues. Germline values: CDR1 MGHRA, CDR2 YSYEKL. Trimming cost V 1 base and J 4 bases; bases outside gene matches: 11. The sequenced sample was PBMCs. J is TRBJ2-5 and V is TRBV4-1; 8 nucleotides align to TRBD2. This receptor was identified in a woman between 18 and 29 years old in good health and CMV-seropositive. As DNA, the CDR3 is TGCGCCAGCAGCCAAGTACTTAGGGCGGGGGGAGGAGAGACCCAGTACTTC. Its protein product is CASSQVLRAGGGETQYF.